This T cell receptor beta chain is drawn from a study of T cells in Graves' hyperthyroidism and ophthalmopathy. Germline V gene sequence: CDR1 SEHNR, CDR2 FQNEAQ (reference sequence). The CDR3 loop spans 15 amino acids. Of note for this clonotype: The conserved phenylalanine or tryptophan is not found at the CDR3 terminus, so this likely reflects a read error.

The investigators amplified TCR beta CDR3 regions from RNA transcripts. HTBI primers were used for first-round RT-PCR of the TCR CDR3. TCRdb passed the multiplex PCR reads through MiXCR, listing each CDR3 protein once. The data contain around 450,000 distinct CDR3 sequences, around a sixth of them singletons. J is TRBJ2-3 and V is TRBV7-9; 10 bases fit TRBD2. The TCR sequence derives from a woman younger than 30 with Graves' hyperthyroidism. The source material was blood. CDR3 amino acids: CASSRLAGSTDTQYL. CDR3 sequence (DNA): TGTGCCAGCAGCCGACTAGCGGGTAGCACGGATACGCAGTATCTT.